The 31 T cell receptor beta chains listed next were all sequenced from one sample in a study of B cell selection in AIRE deficiency. Sorting defined conventional CD4 T cells as CD4+CD127+. Method: immunoSEQ multiplex PCR; TCRdb's copy keeps in-frame clones and lacks some. Altogether about 24,000 clones are present, approximately 96% being singletons, with the ten largest covering 0.15% to 0.2%. What was sequenced was CD4+CD127+ conventional T cells sorted from PBMCs. All receptors derive from a human donor in good health.

The V and J genes are TRBV11-3 and TRBJ2-2; no firm D call. V was pared by 4 bases and J by 0 bases, with 15 bases between. CDR1 and CDR2 from the germline V gene are SGHNT and YENEEA. There are 17 residues in the CDR3. Here the CDR3 DNA reads TGTGCCAGCAGCTCTTTGAAAGGAGAACCGAACACCGGGGAGCTGTTTTTT. It encodes CASSSLKGEPNTGELFF.

The rearrangement joins TRBV7-6 to TRBJ1-1, with a possible D match to TRBD1 (6 bases). Germline V lookup: CDR1 SGHVS, CDR2 FNYEAQ. Deletions cut 2 bases from V and 0 bases from J, with 13 bases between. The CDR3 is made up of 16 amino acids. The CDR3 region is CASSLTGGHLNTEAFF. The CDR3, as DNA: TGTGCCAGCAGCTTAACTGGGGGCCACCTGAACACTGAAGCTTTCTTT.

The chain employs TRBV10-3 and TRBJ1-6; D not resolved. In germline, CDR1 is ENHRY, CDR2 SYGVKD. The ends were cut back, 2 bases at V and 10 bases at J, with 6 bases in the middle. CDR3 length: 12 amino acids. CDR3 DNA sequence: TGTGCCATCAGTGAGGAGGGATCACCCCTCCACTTT. Encoded protein: CAISEEGSPLHF.

In this sample, this clone turned up once. J is TRBJ2-3 and V is TRBV6-1; 12 nucleotides line up with TRBD2. The CDR3 covers 18 residues. Unmatched junction bases numbered 15, after V lost 6 bases and J lost 5 bases. In germline, CDR1 is MNHNS, CDR2 SASEGT. The CDR3 loop reads CASREISASGGAGDTQYF. For the CDR3, the DNA is TGTGCCAGCAGAGAAATATCAGCTAGCGGGGGGGCCGGAGATACGCAGTATTTT.

This clone was observed once. The chain links TRBV5-1 to TRBJ1-4; 10 nucleotides agree with TRBD1. Germline loops: CDR1 SGHRS, CDR2 YFSETQ. This CDR3 contains 16 residues. V shed 2 bases and J 4 bases; nucleotides not matched to a gene: 5. Here the CDR3 reads CASSLTGQGDNEKLFF. CDR3 coding DNA: TGCGCCAGCAGCTTAACAGGACAGGGGGATAATGAAAAACTGTTTTTT.

V is TRBV18 and J is TRBJ2-7; D may match TRBD1 or TRBD2 (5 bases each). The germline V and J ends were trimmed by 5 bases and 2 bases, with 13 bases remaining between them. Germline V gene data show CDR1 as KGHSH and CDR2 as LQKENI. The CDR3 runs 14 residues. The CDR3 region has the DNA TGTGCCAGCTCATCCGGGACGGAGACCTACGAGCAGTACTTC. Translating it yields CASSSGTETYEQYF.

The chain joins TRBV19 to TRBJ1-5, with a tentative D call TRBD1 (5 bases). CDR1 is LNHDA and CDR2 is SQIVND in the germline V gene (reference sequence). The CDR3 runs 13 residues. V shed 7 bases and J shed 2 bases, with 9 bases lying between them. The CDR3 region is CASKGVGNQPQHF. CDR3 coding DNA: TGTGCCAGTAAAGGGGTAGGCAATCAGCCCCAGCATTTT.

The chain recombines TRBV27 with TRBJ2-4; unclear D gene. Trimming removed 5 bases from V and 8 bases from J, with 16 bases in between. Germline-derived CDR1 and CDR2 are MNHEY and SMNVEV (reference sequence). The CDR3 is made up of 14 amino acids. The chain's CDR3 is CASSLGPVGDIQYF. In DNA form, the CDR3 reads TGTGCCAGCAGTCTAGGACCCGTCGGAGACATTCAGTACTTC.

V is TRBV7-8 and J is TRBJ1-6; the D is unclear. This CDR3 region has 16 residues. Germline CDR1 and CDR2: SGHVS and FQNEAQ. V lost 5 bases to trimming and J lost 7 bases, with 18 bases between them. The CDR3 bases are TGTGCCAGCAGCCTTCTCGGGCAGGCAAAAAATTCACCCCTCCACTTT. Amino acids: CASSLLGQAKNSPLHF.

J is TRBJ1-1 and V is TRBV18; D unclear. Between the trimmed V and J ends, which lost 2 bases and 1 base, there was a span of 8 bases. The germline gives CDR1 KGHSH, CDR2 LQKENI. The CDR3 covers 14 residues. CDR3 sequence (DNA): TGTGCCAGCTCACCAAGGGTTGAGAACACTGAAGCTTTCTTT. Encoded protein: CASSPRVENTEAFF.

The rearrangement links TRBV14 to TRBJ1-2, with D perhaps TRBD1 (6 bases). Germline values: CDR1 SGHDN, CDR2 FVKESK. The CDR3 contains 14 residues. The ends were cut back, 2 bases at V and 4 bases at J, with 11 bases in the middle. CDR3 residues: CASSQRGGLYGYTF. The CDR3 region has the DNA TGTGCCAGCAGCCAACGAGGGGGGCTCTATGGCTACACCTTC. The variable domain in full, with the rest retrieved from reference TRBV14 and TRBJ1-2, is EAGVTQFPSHSVIEKGQTVTLRCDPISGHDNLYWYRRVMGKEIKFLLHFVKESKQDESGMPNNRFLAERTGGTYSTLKVQPAELEDSGVYFCASSQRGGLYGYTFGSGTRLTVV.

V gene TRBV6-5 combines with J gene TRBJ2-1; D gene uncertain. Germline V gene lookup returns CDR1 MNHEY and CDR2 SVGAGI. V shed 1 base and J shed 6 bases, with 7 bases lying between them. The CDR3 totals 13 residues. This CDR3 reads CASSYWGVNEQFF. CDR3 nucleotides: TGTGCCAGCAGTTACTGGGGTGTCAATGAGCAGTTCTTC.

The CDR3 protein is CASRRGVPGNSPLHF. The CDR3 DNA reads TGTGCCAGCAGGCGGGGAGTACCGGGGAATTCACCCCTCCACTTT. This chain links TRBV2 with TRBJ1-6, with D unclear. Germline CDR1 and CDR2: SNHLY and FYNNEI. This CDR3 comprises 15 residues. The V end was cut by 6 bases, the J end by 7 bases, with 16 bases between.

This sequence joins TRBV29-1 and TRBJ2-3, with 11 bases lining up with TRBD2. CDR1 and CDR2 (germline): SQVTM, ANQGSEA. The CDR3 is 19 residues long. Trimming cost V 1 base and J 2 bases; bases outside gene matches: 14. Here the CDR3 DNA reads TGCAGCGTTGAAGTGCGCGGTCTAGCGGGGGGACGAGTCACAGATACGCAGTATTTT. Its protein is CSVEVRGLAGGRVTDTQYF.

This clone appeared once. The chain couples TRBV6-5 to TRBJ1-1, with 7 bases matching TRBD1. In germline, CDR1 is MNHEY, CDR2 SVGAGI. There are 16 residues in the CDR3. V trimming: 4 bases; J trimming: 0 bases; junction bases outside the gene matches: 8. The CDR3 reads CASSSLAGTVNTEAFF. In DNA form, the CDR3 reads TGTGCCAGCAGTTCCCTCGCCGGGACAGTGAACACTGAAGCTTTCTTT.

This chain joins TRBV4-2 and TRBJ1-4, with D unclear. Germline CDR1 reads LGHNA; CDR2 reads YNFKEQ. Trimming removed 6 bases at V and 6 bases at J, with 11 bases between. CDR3 size: 13 residues. In DNA form, the CDR3 reads TGTGCCAGCAGGCCGACGGCCGATGAAAAACTGTTTTTT. Its protein product is CASRPTADEKLFF.

The chain joins TRBV5-1 to TRBJ2-2; D is possibly TRBD1 or TRBD2 (6 bases each). The CDR3 length is 16 residues. Between the trimmed V and J ends, which lost 0 bases and 6 bases, there was a span of 15 bases. Germline V gene sequence: CDR1 SGHRS, CDR2 YFSETQ. This chain's CDR3 is CASSLAGAPFPGELFF. The DNA of the CDR3 is TGCGCCAGCAGCTTGGCGGGGGCCCCCTTCCCCGGGGAGCTGTTTTTT.

The rearrangement links TRBV7-8 to TRBJ2-4; no clear D. Between the trimmed V and J ends, which lost 5 bases and 0 bases, there was a span of 11 bases. Germline V gene sequence: CDR1 SGHVS, CDR2 FQNEAQ. CDR3 length equals 15 residues. Here the CDR3 reads CASSLRTEAKNIQYF. The CDR3 nucleotides are TGTGCCAGCAGCCTTCGAACCGAAGCCAAAAACATTCAGTACTTC. The complete variable domain, with remaining parts taken from reference TRBV7-8 and TRBJ2-4, reads GAGVSQSPRYKVAKRGQDVALRCDPISGHVSLFWYQQALGQGPEFLTYFQNEAQLDKSGLPSDRFFAERPEGSVSTLKIQRTQQEDSAVYLCASSLRTEAKNIQYFGAGTRLSVL.

The chain is built from TRBV15 and TRBJ1-5, with a tentative D call TRBD1 (6 bases). V lost 0 bases to trimming and J lost 3 bases, with 9 bases between them. Per germline, CDR1 LNHNV and CDR2 YYDKDF (reference sequence). The CDR3 spans 15 residues. The CDR3 reads CATSRDPGANQPQHF. CDR3 DNA sequence: TGTGCCACCAGCAGAGATCCGGGGGCCAATCAGCCCCAGCATTTT.

The chain uses TRBV12-5 and TRBJ1-4, with TRBD1 matching over 8 bases. In germline, CDR1 is LGHNT, CDR2 FRNRAP. V lost 5 bases to trimming and J lost 4 bases; unmatched junction nucleotides: 6. The CDR3 loop spans 15 amino acids. In DNA form, the CDR3 reads TGTGCTAGTGGTACCTGGACAGGGATTAATGAAAAACTGTTTTTT. The encoded protein is CASGTWTGINEKLFF.

The chain carries TRBV7-2 and TRBJ1-1; D possibly corresponds to TRBD1 (5 bases). This CDR3 spans 15 amino acids. The V gene's germline CDR1 is SGHTA and CDR2 FQGNSA. V lost 2 bases to trimming and J lost 5 bases, with 15 bases between them. For the CDR3, the DNA is TGTGCCAGCAGCTTAAGGGGCGCAAAGGGGACTGAAGCTTTCTTT. Protein product: CASSLRGAKGTEAFF.

This chain joins TRBV18 and TRBJ1-3; possibly TRBD1 for D (5 bases). Trimming left V 6 bases short and J 0 bases short, with 9 bases between. Germline CDR1 and CDR2: KGHSH and LQKENI. This CDR3 contains 14 residues. The CDR3, as DNA: TGTGCCAGCTCGGGGCCGAGCTCTGGAAACACCATATATTTT. Amino acid sequence: CASSGPSSGNTIYF.

This chain uses TRBV6-6 with TRBJ1-1; the D is unclear. The germline CDR1 and CDR2 sequences are MNHNY and SVGAGI (reference sequence). The CDR3 has 14 residues. The germline V and J ends were trimmed by 2 bases and 4 bases, with 11 bases remaining between them. The CDR3 bases are TGTGCCAGCAGTTACATGGGAGTAGGCACTGAAGCTTTCTTT. This codes for CASSYMGVGTEAFF.

The chain employs TRBV2 and TRBJ1-2; TRBD1 is a possible D gene (6 bases). This CDR3 has 13 amino acids. Trimming took 5 bases from V and 3 from J, leaving 10 bases between them. Germline CDR1 is SNHLY and CDR2 is FYNNEI. This CDR3 reads CASSRTEDYGYTF. CDR3 in DNA: TGTGCCAGCAGTCGGACAGAAGACTATGGCTACACCTTC.

The rearrangement uses TRBV28 and TRBJ1-3; D may be TRBD1 (6 bases). Germline V gene lookup returns CDR1 MDHEN and CDR2 SYDVKM. With 6 bases removed from V and 4 bases from J, the gap between germline ends came to 10 bases. The CDR3 has 13 residues. The CDR3 sequence: CASRDSSGNTIYF. DNA for the CDR3: TGTGCCAGCAGGGACAGCTCCGGAAACACCATATATTTT.

The chain uses TRBV18 and TRBJ2-4; D gene unclear. CDR1 is KGHSH, CDR2 LQKENI, per germline. V lost 0 bases, J lost 2 bases, and 14 bases lay in between. The CDR3 extends over 17 amino acids. The CDR3 sequence: CASSPPVLGISKNIQYF. CDR3 in DNA: TGTGCCAGCTCACCACCGGTTTTAGGGATATCCAAAAACATTCAGTACTTC. The variable domain in full, with the rest retrieved from reference TRBV18 and TRBJ2-4, is NAGVMQNPRHLVRRRGQEARLRCSPMKGHSHVYWYRQLPEEGLKFMVYLQKENIIDESGMPKERFSAEFPKEGPSILRIQQVVRGDSAAYFCASSPPVLGISKNIQYFGAGTRLSVL.

The chain links TRBV5-1 to TRBJ2-2; D ambiguous. From germline, CDR1 is SGHRS and CDR2 YFSETQ. The CDR3 totals 15 residues. V lost 1 base and J lost 0, with 7 bases in between. This CDR3 is CASSLPGANTGELFF. The CDR3, as DNA: TGCGCCAGCAGCTTGCCAGGCGCGAACACCGGGGAGCTGTTTTTT.

This chain links TRBV5-4 with TRBJ2-3, with D possibly matching TRBD2 (6 bases). CDR3 length: 13 amino acids. The germline V gene has CDR1 SGHNT and CDR2 YYREEE (reference sequence). Trimming stripped 4 bases from V and 1 base from J, with 7 bases between. The CDR3 sequence is CASSVAGTDTQYF. The CDR3 bases are TGTGCCAGCAGCGTAGCGGGCACAGATACGCAGTATTTT.

The chain joins TRBV12-5 to TRBJ2-3; TRBD2 matches at 11 bases. Germline V gene lookup returns CDR1 LGHNT and CDR2 FRNRAP. The CDR3 contains 17 residues. V shed 0 bases, J shed 5 bases, and the junction held 7 bases outside the gene matches. The CDR3 spells CASGLVLSGGAGDTQYF. The CDR3 bases are TGTGCTAGTGGTTTGGTACTTAGCGGGGGGGCCGGAGATACGCAGTATTTT.

The chain carries TRBV2 and TRBJ2-6; 15 nucleotides line up with TRBD2. CDR1 is SNHLY, CDR2 FYNNEI, per germline. The CDR3 runs 18 residues. Germline trimming cut 6 bases from V and 0 bases from J; bases unmatched to any gene: 3. The CDR3 sequence is CASRGTSGGTSGANVLTF. The CDR3 DNA reads as TGTGCCAGCAGGGGGACTAGCGGGGGGACCTCTGGGGCCAACGTCCTGACTTTC.

The chain combines TRBV5-8 with TRBJ2-1; D is uncertain. The CDR3 contains 15 residues. From germline, CDR1 is SGHTS and CDR2 YDEGEE. Trimming shortened V by 0 bases and J by 4 bases, and 11 bases separated the two germline ends. CDR3 coding DNA: TGTGCCAGCAGCTTGGGCCGGTCTGGATACAATGAGCAGTTCTTC. Residues: CASSLGRSGYNEQFF.